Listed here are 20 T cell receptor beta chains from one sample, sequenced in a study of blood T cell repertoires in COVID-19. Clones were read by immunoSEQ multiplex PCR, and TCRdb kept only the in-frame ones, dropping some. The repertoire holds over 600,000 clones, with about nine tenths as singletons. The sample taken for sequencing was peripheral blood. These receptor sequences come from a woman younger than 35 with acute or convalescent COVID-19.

This CDR3 reads CASTSVTNNSPLHF. CDR3 nucleotide sequence: TGTGCCAGCACCTCGGTGACAAATAATTCACCCCTCCACTTT. V gene TRBV6-5 combines with J gene TRBJ1-6; no clear D gene. CDR1 MNHEY and CDR2 SVGAGI come from the germline V gene. The CDR3 sequence is 14 residues long. V lost 7 bases and J 5 bases, leaving 12 bases between the germline ends.

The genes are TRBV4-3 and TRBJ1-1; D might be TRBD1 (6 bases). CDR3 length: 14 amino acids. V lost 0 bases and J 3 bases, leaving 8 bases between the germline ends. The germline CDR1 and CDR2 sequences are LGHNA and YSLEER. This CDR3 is CASSQDKGDTEAFF. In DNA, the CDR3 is TGCGCCAGCAGCCAAGACAAGGGGGACACTGAAGCTTTCTTT.

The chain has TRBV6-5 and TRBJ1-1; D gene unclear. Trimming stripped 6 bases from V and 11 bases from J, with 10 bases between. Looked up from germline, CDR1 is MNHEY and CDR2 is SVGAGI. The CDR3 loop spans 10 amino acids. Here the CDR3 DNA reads TGTGCCAGCAGACCCCGCGCCGCTTTCTTT. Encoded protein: CASRPRAAFF.

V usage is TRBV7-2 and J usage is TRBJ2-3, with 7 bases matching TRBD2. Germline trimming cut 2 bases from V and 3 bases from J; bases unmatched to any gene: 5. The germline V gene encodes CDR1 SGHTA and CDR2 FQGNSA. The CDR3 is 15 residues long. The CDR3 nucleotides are TGTGCCAGCAGCTTAACTAGCGTAGAAACAGATACGCAGTATTTT. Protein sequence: CASSLTSVETDTQYF. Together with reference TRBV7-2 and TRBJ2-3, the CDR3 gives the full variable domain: GAGVSQSPSNKVTEKGKDVELRCDPISGHTALYWYRQSLGQGLEFLIYFQGNSAPDKSGLPSDRFSAERTGGSVSTLTIQRTQQEDSAVYLCASSLTSVETDTQYFGPGTRLTVL.

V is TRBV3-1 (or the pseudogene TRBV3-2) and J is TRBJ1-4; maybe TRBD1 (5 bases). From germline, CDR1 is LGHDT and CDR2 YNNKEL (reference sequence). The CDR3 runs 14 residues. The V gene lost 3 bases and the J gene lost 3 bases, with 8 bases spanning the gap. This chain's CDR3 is CASSQGGANEKLFF. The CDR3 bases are TGTGCCAGCAGCCAGGGAGGGGCTAATGAAAAACTGTTTTTT.

CDR3 DNA: TGCGCCAGCAGCCATGGGACAGGATTCTACGAGCAGTACTTC. Translating it yields CASSHGTGFYEQYF. This chain connects TRBV4-1 to TRBJ2-7; 8 nucleotides line up with TRBD1. This CDR3 region has 14 residues. V gave up 3 bases and J gave up 3 bases; unmatched junction bases: 4. CDR1 is MGHRA and CDR2 is YSYEKL in the germline V gene.

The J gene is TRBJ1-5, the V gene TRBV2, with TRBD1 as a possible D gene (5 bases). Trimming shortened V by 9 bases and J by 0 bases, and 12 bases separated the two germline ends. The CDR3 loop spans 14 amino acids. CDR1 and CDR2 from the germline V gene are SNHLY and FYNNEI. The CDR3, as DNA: TGTGCCAGTGCCCTGGGGGGTAGCAATCAGCCCCAGCATTTT. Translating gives CASALGGSNQPQHF.

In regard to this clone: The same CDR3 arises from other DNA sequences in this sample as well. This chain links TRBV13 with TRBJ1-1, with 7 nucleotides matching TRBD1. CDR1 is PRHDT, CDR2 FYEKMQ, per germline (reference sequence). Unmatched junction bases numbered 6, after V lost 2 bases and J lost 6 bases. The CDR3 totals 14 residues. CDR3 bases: TGTGCCAGCAGCTTAAGACAGGGCGCCCCTGAAGCTTTCTTT. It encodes CASSLRQGAPEAFF.

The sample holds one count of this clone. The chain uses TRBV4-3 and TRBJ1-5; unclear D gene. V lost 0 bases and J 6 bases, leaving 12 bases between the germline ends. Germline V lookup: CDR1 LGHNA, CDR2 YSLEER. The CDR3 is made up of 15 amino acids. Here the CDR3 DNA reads TGCGCCAGCAGCCAAGAGCGTAGCGGTCGTCAGCCCCAGCATTTT. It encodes CASSQERSGRQPQHF.

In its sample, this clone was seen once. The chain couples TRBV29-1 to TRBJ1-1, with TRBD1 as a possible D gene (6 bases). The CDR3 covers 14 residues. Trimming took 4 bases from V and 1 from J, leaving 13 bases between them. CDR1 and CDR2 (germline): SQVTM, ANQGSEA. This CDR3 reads CSVVGGLENTEAFF. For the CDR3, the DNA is TGCAGCGTTGTGGGGGGGCTGGAGAACACTGAAGCTTTCTTT.

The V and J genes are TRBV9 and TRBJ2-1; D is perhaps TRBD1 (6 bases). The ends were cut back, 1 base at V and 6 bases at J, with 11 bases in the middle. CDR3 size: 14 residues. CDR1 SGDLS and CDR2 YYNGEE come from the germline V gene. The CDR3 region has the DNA TGTGCCAGCAGCGTAACAGGGAACGGCAATGAGCAGTTCTTC. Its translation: CASSVTGNGNEQFF. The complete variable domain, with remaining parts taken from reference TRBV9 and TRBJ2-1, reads DSGVTQTPKHLITATGQRVTLRCSPRSGDLSVYWYQQSLDQGLQFLIQYYNGEERAKGNILERFSAQQFPDLHSELNLSSLELGDSALYFCASSVTGNGNEQFFGPGTRLTVL.

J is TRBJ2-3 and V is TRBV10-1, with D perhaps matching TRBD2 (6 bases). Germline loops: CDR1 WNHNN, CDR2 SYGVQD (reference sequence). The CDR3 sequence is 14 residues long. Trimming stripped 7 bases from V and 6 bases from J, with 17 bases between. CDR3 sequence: CASIPGLEKDTQYF. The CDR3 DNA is TGCGCCAGCATACCGGGACTGGAGAAGGATACGCAGTATTTT.

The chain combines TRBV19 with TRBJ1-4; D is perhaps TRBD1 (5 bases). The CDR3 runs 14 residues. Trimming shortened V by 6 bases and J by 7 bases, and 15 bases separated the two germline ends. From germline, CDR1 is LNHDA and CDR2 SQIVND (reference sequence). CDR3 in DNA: TGTGCCAGTAGGAGAGACAGATGGGGTGAAAAACTGTTTTTT. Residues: CASRRDRWGEKLFF. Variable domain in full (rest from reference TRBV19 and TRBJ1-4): DGGITQSPKYLFRKEGQNVTLSCEQNLNHDAMYWYRQDPGQGLRLIYYSQIVNDFQKGDIAEGYSVSREKKESFPLTVTSAQKNPTAFYLCASRRDRWGEKLFFGSGTQLSVL.

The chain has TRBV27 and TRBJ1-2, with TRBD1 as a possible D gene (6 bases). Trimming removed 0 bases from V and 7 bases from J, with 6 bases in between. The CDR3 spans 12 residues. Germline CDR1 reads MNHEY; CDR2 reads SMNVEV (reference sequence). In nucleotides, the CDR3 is TGTGCCAGCAGTTTATCAGGGGGTGGCTACACCTTC. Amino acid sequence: CASSLSGGGYTF.

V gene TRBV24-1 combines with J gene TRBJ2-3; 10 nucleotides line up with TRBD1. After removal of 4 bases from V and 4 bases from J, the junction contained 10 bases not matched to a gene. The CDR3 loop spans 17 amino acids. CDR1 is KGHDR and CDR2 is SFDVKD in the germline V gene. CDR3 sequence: CATSDPTDRGWSDTQYF. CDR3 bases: TGTGCCACCAGTGACCCTACGGACAGGGGGTGGTCAGATACGCAGTATTTT.

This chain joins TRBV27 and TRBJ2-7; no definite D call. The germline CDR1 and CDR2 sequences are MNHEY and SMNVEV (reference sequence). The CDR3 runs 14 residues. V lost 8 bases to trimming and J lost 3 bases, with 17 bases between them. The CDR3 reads CASYRCDTYYEQYF. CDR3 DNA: TGTGCCAGCTACCGGTGTGACACCTACTACGAGCAGTACTTC.

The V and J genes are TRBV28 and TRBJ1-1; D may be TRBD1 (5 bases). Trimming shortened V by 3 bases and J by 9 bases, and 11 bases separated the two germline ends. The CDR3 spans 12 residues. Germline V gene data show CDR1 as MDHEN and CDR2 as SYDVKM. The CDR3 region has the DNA TGTGCCAGCAGTTTGGGGCATTACAAAGCTTTCTTT. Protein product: CASSLGHYKAFF.

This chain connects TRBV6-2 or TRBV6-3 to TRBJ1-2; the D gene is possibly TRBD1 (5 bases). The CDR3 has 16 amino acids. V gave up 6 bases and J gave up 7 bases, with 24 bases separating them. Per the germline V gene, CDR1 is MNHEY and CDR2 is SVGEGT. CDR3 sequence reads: CASSHSGRQGTRGYTF. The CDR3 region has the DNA TGTGCCAGCAGCCACAGCGGCCGGCAAGGGACTCGTGGCTACACCTTC.

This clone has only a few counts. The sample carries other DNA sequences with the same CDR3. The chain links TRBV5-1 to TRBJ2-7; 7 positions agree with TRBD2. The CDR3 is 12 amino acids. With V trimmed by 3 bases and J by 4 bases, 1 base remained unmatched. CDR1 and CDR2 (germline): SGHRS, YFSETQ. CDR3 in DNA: TGCGCCAGCAGCTGGGAGGGTTACGAGCAGTACTTC. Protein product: CASSWEGYEQYF.

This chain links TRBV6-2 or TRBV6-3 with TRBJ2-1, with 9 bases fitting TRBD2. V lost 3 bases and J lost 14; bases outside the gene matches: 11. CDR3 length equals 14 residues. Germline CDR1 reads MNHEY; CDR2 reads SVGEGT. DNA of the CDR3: TGTGCCAGCAGTTATAACGTAATCCTAGCGGGGAAGTTCTTC. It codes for CASSYNVILAGKFF.